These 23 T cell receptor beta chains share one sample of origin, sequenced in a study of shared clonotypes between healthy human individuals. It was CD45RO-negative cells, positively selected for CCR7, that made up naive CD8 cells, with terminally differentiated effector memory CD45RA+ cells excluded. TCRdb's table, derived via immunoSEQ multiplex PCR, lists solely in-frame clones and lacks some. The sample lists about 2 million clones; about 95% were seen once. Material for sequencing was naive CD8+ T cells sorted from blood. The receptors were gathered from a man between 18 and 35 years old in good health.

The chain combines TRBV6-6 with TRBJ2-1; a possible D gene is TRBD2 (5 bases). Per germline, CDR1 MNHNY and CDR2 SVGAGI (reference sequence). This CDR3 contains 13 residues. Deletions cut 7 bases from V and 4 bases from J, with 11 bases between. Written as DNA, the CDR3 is TGTGCCAGCACATCTAGCAAATACAATGAGCAGTTCTTC. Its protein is CASTSSKYNEQFF.

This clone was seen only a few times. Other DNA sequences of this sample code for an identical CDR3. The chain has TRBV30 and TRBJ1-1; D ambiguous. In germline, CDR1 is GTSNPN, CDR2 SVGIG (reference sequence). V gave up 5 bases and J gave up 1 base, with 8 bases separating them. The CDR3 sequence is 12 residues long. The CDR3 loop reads CAWEGGNTEAFF. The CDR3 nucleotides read TGTGCCTGGGAGGGAGGGAACACTGAAGCTTTCTTT.

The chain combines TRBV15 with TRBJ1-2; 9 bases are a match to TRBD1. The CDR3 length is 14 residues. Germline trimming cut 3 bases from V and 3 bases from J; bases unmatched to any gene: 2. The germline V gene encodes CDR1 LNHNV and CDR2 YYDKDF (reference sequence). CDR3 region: CATSRWTGDYGYTF. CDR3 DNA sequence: TGTGCCACCAGCAGGTGGACAGGGGACTATGGCTACACCTTC.

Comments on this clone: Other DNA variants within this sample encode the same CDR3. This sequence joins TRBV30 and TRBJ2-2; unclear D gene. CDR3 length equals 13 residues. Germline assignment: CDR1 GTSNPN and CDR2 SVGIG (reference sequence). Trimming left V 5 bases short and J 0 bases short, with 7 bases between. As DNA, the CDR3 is TGTGCCTGGCGTCTTACGAACACCGGGGAGCTGTTTTTT. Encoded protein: CAWRLTNTGELFF.

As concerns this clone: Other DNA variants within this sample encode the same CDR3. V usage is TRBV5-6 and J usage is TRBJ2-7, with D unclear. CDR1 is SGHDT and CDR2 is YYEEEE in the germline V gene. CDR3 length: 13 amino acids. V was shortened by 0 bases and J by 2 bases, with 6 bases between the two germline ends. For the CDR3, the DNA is TGTGCCAGCAGCTTGGGCCCCGCCTACGAGCAGTACTTC. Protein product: CASSLGPAYEQYF.

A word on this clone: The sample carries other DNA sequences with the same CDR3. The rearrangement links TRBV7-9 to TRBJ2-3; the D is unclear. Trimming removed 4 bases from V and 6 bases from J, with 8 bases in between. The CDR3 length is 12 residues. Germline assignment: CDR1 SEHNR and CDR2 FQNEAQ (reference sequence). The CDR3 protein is CASSSKTDTQYF. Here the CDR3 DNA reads TGTGCCAGCAGCTCCAAAACGGATACGCAGTATTTT.

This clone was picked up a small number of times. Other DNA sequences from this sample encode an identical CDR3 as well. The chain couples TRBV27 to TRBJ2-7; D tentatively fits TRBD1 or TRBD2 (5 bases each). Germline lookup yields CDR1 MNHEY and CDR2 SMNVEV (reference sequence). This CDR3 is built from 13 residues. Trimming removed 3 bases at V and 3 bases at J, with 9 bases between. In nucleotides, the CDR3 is TGTGCCAGCAGTTTTGGGGGAAGCTACGAGCAGTACTTC. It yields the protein CASSFGGSYEQYF.

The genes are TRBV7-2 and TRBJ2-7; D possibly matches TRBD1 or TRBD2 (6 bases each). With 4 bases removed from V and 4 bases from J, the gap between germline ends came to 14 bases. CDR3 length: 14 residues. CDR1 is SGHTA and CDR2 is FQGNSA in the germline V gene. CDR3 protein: CASSSGAGVYEQYF. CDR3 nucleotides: TGTGCCAGCAGCTCGGGGGCGGGCGTTTACGAGCAGTACTTC. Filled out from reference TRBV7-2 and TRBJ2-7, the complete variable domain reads GAGVSQSPSNKVTEKGKDVELRCDPISGHTALYWYRQSLGQGLEFLIYFQGNSAPDKSGLPSDRFSAERTGGSVSTLTIQRTQQEDSAVYLCASSSGAGVYEQYFGPGTRLTVT.

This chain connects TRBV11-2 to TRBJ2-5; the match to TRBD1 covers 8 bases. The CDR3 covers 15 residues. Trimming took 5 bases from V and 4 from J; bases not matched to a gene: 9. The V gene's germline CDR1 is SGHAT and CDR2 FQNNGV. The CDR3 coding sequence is TGTGCCAGCAGCACTGGTACAGGGGGGATAGAGACCCAGTACTTC. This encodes CASSTGTGGIETQYF.

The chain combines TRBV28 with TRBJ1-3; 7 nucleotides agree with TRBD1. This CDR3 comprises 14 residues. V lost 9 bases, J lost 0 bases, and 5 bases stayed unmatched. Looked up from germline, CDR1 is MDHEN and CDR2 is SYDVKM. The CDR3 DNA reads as TGTGCCAGTAGACAGGGCTCCTCTGGAAACACCATATATTTT. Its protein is CASRQGSSGNTIYF.

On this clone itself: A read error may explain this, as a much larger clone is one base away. The CDR3 is CASSFAYEQYF. CDR3 nucleotide sequence: TGTGCCAGCAGCTTTGCCTACGAGCAGTACTTC. This chain connects TRBV7-8 to TRBJ2-7; D unresolved. The germline V gene has CDR1 SGHVS and CDR2 FQNEAQ. This CDR3 has 11 residues. V dropped 3 bases and J dropped 2 bases, with 2 bases sitting between them. Using reference TRBV7-8 and TRBJ2-7 for the parts outside the CDR3, the full variable domain is GAGVSQSPRYKVAKRGQDVALRCDPISGHVSLFWYQQALGQGPEFLTYFQNEAQLDKSGLPSDRFFAERPEGSVSTLKIQRTQQEDSAVYLCASSFAYEQYFGPGTRLTVT.

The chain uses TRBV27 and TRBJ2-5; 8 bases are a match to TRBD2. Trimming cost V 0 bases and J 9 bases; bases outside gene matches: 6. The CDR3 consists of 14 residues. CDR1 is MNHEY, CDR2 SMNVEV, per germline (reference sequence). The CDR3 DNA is TGTGCCAGCAGTTTATCGTCTAGCGGGCTGTCCCAGTACTTC. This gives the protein CASSLSSSGLSQYF.

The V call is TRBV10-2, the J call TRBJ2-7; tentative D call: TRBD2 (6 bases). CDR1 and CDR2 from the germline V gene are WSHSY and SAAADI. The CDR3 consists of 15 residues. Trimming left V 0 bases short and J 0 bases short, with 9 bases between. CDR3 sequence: CASSESSGPSYEQYF. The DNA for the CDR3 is TGCGCCAGCAGTGAGTCTAGCGGCCCCTCCTACGAGCAGTACTTC.

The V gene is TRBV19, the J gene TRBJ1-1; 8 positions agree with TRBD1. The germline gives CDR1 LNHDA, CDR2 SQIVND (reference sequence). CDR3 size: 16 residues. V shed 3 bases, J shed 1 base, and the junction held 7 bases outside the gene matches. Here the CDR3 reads CASSIGQGAKNTEAFF. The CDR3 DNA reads TGTGCCAGTAGTATCGGCCAGGGGGCGAAGAACACTGAAGCTTTCTTT.

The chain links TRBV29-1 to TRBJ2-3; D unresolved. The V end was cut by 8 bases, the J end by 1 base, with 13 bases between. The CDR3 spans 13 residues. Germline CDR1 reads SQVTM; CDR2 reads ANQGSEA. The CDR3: CSTIRVGTDTQYF. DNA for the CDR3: TGCAGCACCATTAGGGTGGGCACAGATACGCAGTATTTT.

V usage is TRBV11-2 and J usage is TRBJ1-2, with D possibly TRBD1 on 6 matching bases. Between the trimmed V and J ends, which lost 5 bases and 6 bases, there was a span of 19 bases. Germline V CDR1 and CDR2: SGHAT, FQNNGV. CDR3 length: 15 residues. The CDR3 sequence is CASSQDFGGLDGYTF. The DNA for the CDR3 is TGTGCCAGCAGCCAGGATTTCGGGGGGCTGGATGGCTACACCTTC.

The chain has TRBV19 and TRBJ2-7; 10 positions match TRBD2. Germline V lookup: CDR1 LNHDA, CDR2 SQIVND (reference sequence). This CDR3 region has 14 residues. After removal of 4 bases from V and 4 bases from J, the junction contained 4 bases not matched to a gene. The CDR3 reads CASSRLAGEYEQYF. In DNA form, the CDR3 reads TGTGCCAGTAGTAGGCTAGCGGGAGAGTACGAGCAGTACTTC.

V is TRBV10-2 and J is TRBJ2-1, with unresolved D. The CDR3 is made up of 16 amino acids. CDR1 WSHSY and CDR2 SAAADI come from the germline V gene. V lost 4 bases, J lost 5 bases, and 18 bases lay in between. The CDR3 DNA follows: TGCGCCAGCAGTGGGTTTGTTCCGACCGGCCACAATGAGCAGTTCTTC. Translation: CASSGFVPTGHNEQFF.

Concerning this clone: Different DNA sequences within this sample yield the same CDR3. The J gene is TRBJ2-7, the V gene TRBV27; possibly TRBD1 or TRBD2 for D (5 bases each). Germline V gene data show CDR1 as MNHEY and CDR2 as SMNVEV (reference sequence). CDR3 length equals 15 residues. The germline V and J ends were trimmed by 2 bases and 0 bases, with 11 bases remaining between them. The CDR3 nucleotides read TGTGCCAGCAGTTTAGGGGGAGATCCCTCCTACGAGCAGTACTTC. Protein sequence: CASSLGGDPSYEQYF.

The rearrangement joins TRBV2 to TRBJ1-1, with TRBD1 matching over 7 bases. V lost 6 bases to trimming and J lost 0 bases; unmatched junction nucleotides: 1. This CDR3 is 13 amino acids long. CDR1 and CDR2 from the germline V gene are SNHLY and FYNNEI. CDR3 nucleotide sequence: TGTGCCAGCAGGACAGGGATGAACACTGAAGCTTTCTTT. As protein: CASRTGMNTEAFF.

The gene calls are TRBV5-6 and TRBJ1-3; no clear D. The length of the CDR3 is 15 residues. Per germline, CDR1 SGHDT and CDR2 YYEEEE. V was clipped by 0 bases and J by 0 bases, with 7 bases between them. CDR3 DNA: TGTGCCAGCAGCTTGGGGGAAGGCTCTGGAAACACCATATATTTT. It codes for CASSLGEGSGNTIYF. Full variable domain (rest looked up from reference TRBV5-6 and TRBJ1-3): DAGVTQSPTHLIKTRGQQVTLRCSPKSGHDTVSWYQQALGQGPQFIFQYYEEEERQRGNFPDRFSGHQFPNYSSELNVNALLLGDSALYLCASSLGEGSGNTIYFGEGSWLTVV.

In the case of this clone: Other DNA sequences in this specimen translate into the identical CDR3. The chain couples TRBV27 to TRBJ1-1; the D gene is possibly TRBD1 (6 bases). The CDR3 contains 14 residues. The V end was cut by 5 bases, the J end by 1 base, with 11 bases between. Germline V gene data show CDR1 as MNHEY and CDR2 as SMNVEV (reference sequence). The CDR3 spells CASSPTGPNTEAFF. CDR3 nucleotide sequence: TGTGCCAGCAGTCCGACAGGCCCGAACACTGAAGCTTTCTTT.

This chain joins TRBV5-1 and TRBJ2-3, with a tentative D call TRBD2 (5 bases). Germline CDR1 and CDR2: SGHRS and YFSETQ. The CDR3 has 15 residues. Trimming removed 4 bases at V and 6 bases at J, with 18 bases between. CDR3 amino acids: CASSGEGSRSDTQYF. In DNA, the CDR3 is TGCGCCAGCAGCGGAGAGGGCTCCAGGTCCGATACGCAGTATTTT.